This T cell receptor beta chain is drawn from a study of blood T cell repertoires in COVID-19. The wider study: Samples representing acute and convalescent COVID-19 were sourced from the United States, Italy and Spain. Sources were T cells, B-cell-depleted T cells, or PBMCs; the material itself was cDNA or gDNA.

This CDR3 has 13 residues. The ends were cut back, 6 bases at V and 5 bases at J, with 11 bases in the middle. Germline CDR1 and CDR2: KGHSH and LQKENI. Authors' processing steps: From reference gene primer amplification, estimates of nucleated cell counts were derived. Method: immunoSEQ multiplex PCR; TCRdb's copy keeps in-frame clones and lacks some. The DNA gave D and trimming, while V, J and clone size come from that table. The table lists more than 200,000 clones, about four fifths of them singletons. This receptor was taken from a man older than 75 with acute or convalescent COVID-19. The chain joins TRBV18 to TRBJ1-5, with D tentatively TRBD1 (5 bases). Input material: peripheral blood. CDR3 amino acids: CASSQGLDQPQHF. In DNA form, the CDR3 reads TGTGCCAGCTCCCAGGGATTGGATCAGCCCCAGCATTTT.